This TCR beta chain was obtained from a study of cytomegalovirus exposure and HLA in healthy donors. Primers: 60 Vbeta forward and 13 Jbeta reverse. Clones were read by immunoSEQ multiplex PCR, and TCRdb kept only the in-frame ones, dropping some. This table lists around 55,000 clones. A word on this clone: As yet, its antigen is unknown.

Study-level results: Reports showed the classifier diagnosing cytomegalovirus status with high specificity and sensitivity.

The source is a man aged 45-65 years in good health and CMV-seropositive. Sequences were obtained from PBMCs.

The CDR3, as DNA: TGTGCCAGCAGTACCTTTACTGGACTAGCGGGAGTTCCAACCCCCTACGAGCAGTACTTC. Encoded protein: CASSTFTGLAGVPTPYEQYF. The chain links TRBV9 to TRBJ2-7; 13 nucleotides align to TRBD2. This CDR3 has 20 amino acids. Trimming removed 5 bases from V and 2 bases from J; junction bases left unmatched: 19. The germline gives CDR1 SGDLS, CDR2 YYNGEE.